What follows are 5 T cell receptor beta chains derived from one specimen sequenced in a study of OX40 agonist ivuxolimab in advanced cancers. Libraries were prepared by immunoSEQ multiplex PCR; TCRdb keeps only in-frame clonotypes and omits some of them. The sample holds about 75,000 clones; approximately 85% are singletons and the top ten take about a sixth. The sequences come from CD4+ or CD8+ T cells sorted from blood, collected in a trial of the OX40 agonist ivuxolimab. All receptors come from an adult with an advanced solid tumor such as melanoma, head and neck, liver or kidney cancer.

This sequence joins TRBV11-2 and TRBJ2-7; D may be TRBD1 or TRBD2 (5 bases each). V lost 0 bases to trimming and J lost 2 bases, with 11 bases between them. This CDR3 comprises 15 residues. The germline V gene encodes CDR1 SGHAT and CDR2 FQNNGV. In nucleotides, the CDR3 is TGTGCCAGCAGCTTAGAGGGGACCGCCACCTACGAGCAGTACTTC. It specifies CASSLEGTATYEQYF.

This clone was seen a few times. The chain carries TRBV2 and TRBJ1-5; D uncertain. The V end was cut by 1 base, the J end by 5 bases, with 6 bases between. The CDR3 has 13 amino acids. Germline loops: CDR1 SNHLY, CDR2 FYNNEI. CDR3 loop: CASSEVGYQPQHF. The CDR3 region has the DNA TGTGCCAGCAGTGAAGTGGGGTATCAGCCCCAGCATTTT. Full variable domain (remainder filled in from reference TRBV2 and TRBJ1-5): EPEVTQTPSHQVTQMGQEVILRCVPISNHLYFYWYRQILGQKVEFLVSFYNNEISEKSEIFDDQFSVERPDGSNFTLKIRSTKLEDSAMYFCASSEVGYQPQHFGDGTRLSIL.

The genes are TRBV5-1 and TRBJ2-2; TRBD1 matches at 9 bases. Germline CDR1 and CDR2: SGHRS and YFSETQ. The CDR3 is made up of 15 amino acids. The junction had 7 bases not matched to a gene; V was cut back by 3 bases and J by 7 bases. CDR3 DNA sequence: TGCGCCAGCAGCTCTACCGGGACAGGGAACGGGGAGCTGTTTTTT. Translating gives CASSSTGTGNGELFF.

The rearrangement uses TRBV27 and TRBJ2-5; D remains ambiguous. The DNA end lines up better with TRBJ2-7; the J call may be wrong. The CDR3 is 12 amino acids. In germline, CDR1 is MNHEY, CDR2 SMNVEV (reference sequence). The CDR3 DNA sequence: TGTGCCAGCAGTCTCCTTGGGGACGAGCAGTACTTC. Amino acids: CASSLLGDEQYF.

This sequence joins TRBV5-4 and TRBJ2-7; D possibly uses TRBD1 or TRBD2 (5 bases each). CDR1 is SGHNT and CDR2 is YYREEE in the germline V gene (reference sequence). The V end lost 1 base, the J end lost 4 bases, and 15 bases lay between the germline ends. The CDR3 loop spans 15 amino acids. CDR3 residues: CASSLPEGPTYEQYF. DNA for the CDR3: TGTGCCAGCAGCTTGCCCGAGGGACCGACTTACGAGCAGTACTTC. Together with reference TRBV5-4 and TRBJ2-7, the CDR3 gives the full variable domain: ETGVTQSPTHLIKTRGQQVTLRCSSQSGHNTVSWYQQALGQGPQFIFQYYREEENGRGNFPPRFSGLQFPNYSSELNVNALELDDSALYLCASSLPEGPTYEQYFGPGTRLTVT.